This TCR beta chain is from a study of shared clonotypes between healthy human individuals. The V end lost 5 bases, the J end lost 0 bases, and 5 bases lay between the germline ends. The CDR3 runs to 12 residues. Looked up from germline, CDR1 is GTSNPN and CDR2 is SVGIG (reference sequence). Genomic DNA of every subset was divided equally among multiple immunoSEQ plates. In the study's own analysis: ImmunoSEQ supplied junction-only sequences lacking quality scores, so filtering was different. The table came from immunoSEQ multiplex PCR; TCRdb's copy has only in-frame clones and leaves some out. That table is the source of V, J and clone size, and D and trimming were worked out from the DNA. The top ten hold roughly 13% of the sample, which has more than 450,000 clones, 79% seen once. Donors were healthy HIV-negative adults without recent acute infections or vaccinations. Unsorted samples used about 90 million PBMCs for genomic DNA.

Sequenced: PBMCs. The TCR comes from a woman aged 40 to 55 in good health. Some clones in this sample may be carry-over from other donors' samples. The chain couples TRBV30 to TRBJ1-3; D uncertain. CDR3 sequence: CAWGNSGNTIYF. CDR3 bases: TGTGCCTGGGGAAACTCTGGAAACACCATATATTTT.